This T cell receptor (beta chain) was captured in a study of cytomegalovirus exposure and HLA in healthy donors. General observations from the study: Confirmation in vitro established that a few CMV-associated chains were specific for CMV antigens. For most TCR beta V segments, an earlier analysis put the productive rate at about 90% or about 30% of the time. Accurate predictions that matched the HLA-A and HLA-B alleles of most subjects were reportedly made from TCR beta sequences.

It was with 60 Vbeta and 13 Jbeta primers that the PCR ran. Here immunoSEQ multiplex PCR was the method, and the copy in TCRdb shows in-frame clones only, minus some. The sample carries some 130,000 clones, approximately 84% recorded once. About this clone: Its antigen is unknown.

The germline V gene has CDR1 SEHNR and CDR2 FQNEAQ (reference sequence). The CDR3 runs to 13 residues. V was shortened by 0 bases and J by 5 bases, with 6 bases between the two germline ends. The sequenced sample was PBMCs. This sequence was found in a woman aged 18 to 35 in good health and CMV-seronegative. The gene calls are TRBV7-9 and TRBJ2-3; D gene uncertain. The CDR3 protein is CASSLATGDTQYF. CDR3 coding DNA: TGTGCCAGCAGCTTAGCGACGGGAGATACGCAGTATTTT.